This passage covers 25 T cell receptor beta chains from one sample sequenced in a study of technical replicates of blood from several donors. TCRdb keeps only in-frame clones here, not all; method: immunoSEQ multiplex PCR. This sample carries tens of thousands of clones, roughly 94% of them seen once, and the ten largest clones take 0.25%. Sequences were obtained from T cells isolated from PBMCs. Receptors originate from a human donor in good health.

This chain connects TRBV20-1 to TRBJ2-5, with D unresolved. Germline V gene data show CDR1 as DFQATT and CDR2 as SNEGSKA (reference sequence). Deletions cut 3 bases from V and 4 bases from J, with 6 bases between. The CDR3 has 11 amino acids. The CDR3: CSASVRETQYF. The DNA of the CDR3 is TGCAGTGCTAGCGTTCGAGAGACCCAGTACTTC.

V and J are TRBV7-3 and TRBJ2-1, with D tentatively TRBD1 (7 bases). The germline V gene has CDR1 SGHTA and CDR2 FQGTGA. The CDR3 has 14 residues. V lost 5 bases and J lost 8, with 16 bases in between. DNA for the CDR3: TGTGCCAGCAGCCCAGGGGGGCGTAGGGATGAGCAGTTCTTC. Its protein is CASSPGGRRDEQFF. The variable domain in full, completed from reference TRBV7-3 and TRBJ2-1, reads GAGVSQTPSNKVTEKGKYVELRCDPISGHTALYWYRQSLGQGPEFLIYFQGTGAADDSGLPNDRFFAVRPEGSVSTLKIQRTERGDSAVYLCASSPGGRRDEQFFGPGTRLTVL.

This clone was observed a single time. The chain has TRBV28 and TRBJ2-7; D remains unclear. The V end lost 3 bases, the J end lost 2 bases, and 5 bases lay between the germline ends. The CDR3 has 12 amino acids. Germline V gene lookup returns CDR1 MDHEN and CDR2 SYDVKM. The CDR3: CASSFQTYEQYF. The CDR3 coding sequence is TGTGCCAGCAGTTTCCAAACCTACGAGCAGTACTTC.

This clone was seen only once. The chain is built from TRBV28 and TRBJ2-5, with D tentatively TRBD2 (6 bases). Germline V gene sequence: CDR1 MDHEN, CDR2 SYDVKM. The V gene lost 2 bases and the J gene lost 7 bases, with 8 bases spanning the gap. This CDR3 region has 12 residues. This CDR3 reads CASSLHGGTQYF. In nucleotides, the CDR3 is TGTGCCAGCAGTTTACACGGGGGGACCCAGTACTTC.

The CDR3 DNA reads as TGTGCCAGCAGTGGTCTAGGCAGGGGCATGGGGAATGAGCAGTTCTTC. It is translated as CASSGLGRGMGNEQFF. This chain uses TRBV25-1 with TRBJ2-1; D is possibly TRBD1 (6 bases). CDR1 and CDR2 from the germline V gene are MGHDK and SYGVNS. CDR3 length: 16 residues. V was clipped by 4 bases and J by 7 bases, with 20 bases between them.

V and J are TRBV5-6 and TRBJ2-6; tentative D call: TRBD1 (5 bases). V was pared by 0 bases and J by 2 bases, with 6 bases between. The CDR3 has 15 amino acids. The germline V gene has CDR1 SGHDT and CDR2 YYEEEE. Here the CDR3 reads CASSLVGAGANVLTF. The CDR3 bases are TGTGCCAGCAGCTTGGTAGGGGCTGGGGCCAACGTCCTGACTTTC.

The V and J genes are TRBV15 and TRBJ1-4; 10 bases are a match to TRBD1. Unmatched junction bases numbered 8, after V lost 4 bases and J lost 6 bases. Looked up from germline, CDR1 is LNHNV and CDR2 is YYDKDF (reference sequence). The CDR3 has 16 residues. The DNA of the CDR3 is TGTGCCACCAGCAACCCTGGGACAGGGGAGGATGAAAAACTGTTTTTT. Amino acid sequence: CATSNPGTGEDEKLFF.

The J gene is TRBJ2-7, the V gene TRBV5-1; the match to TRBD1 covers 8 bases. Germline V lookup: CDR1 SGHRS, CDR2 YFSETQ. With V trimmed by 0 bases and J by 2 bases, 1 base remained unmatched. The CDR3 totals 14 residues. The CDR3 protein is CASSLGDRTYEQYF. The CDR3 DNA follows: TGCGCCAGCAGCTTGGGGGACAGGACCTACGAGCAGTACTTC.

The chain carries TRBV27 and TRBJ1-2, with 7 bases identical to TRBD1. The germline gives CDR1 MNHEY, CDR2 SMNVEV (reference sequence). After removal of 5 bases from V and 1 base from J, the junction contained 4 bases not matched to a gene. The CDR3 runs 14 residues. The CDR3 reads CASSQRQGNYGYTF. The CDR3 DNA is TGTGCCAGCAGTCAACGACAGGGTAACTATGGCTACACCTTC.

The gene calls are TRBV9 and TRBJ2-7, with D uncertain. CDR1 is SGDLS and CDR2 is YYNGEE in the germline V gene. V lost 3 bases and J lost 1, with 5 bases in between. The CDR3 is made up of 12 amino acids. The CDR3 DNA reads TGTGCCAGCAGCGGACTTTCCTACGAGCAGTACTTC. Translating gives CASSGLSYEQYF.

This clone was observed a few times. The chain has TRBV7-9 and TRBJ1-2, with D perhaps TRBD1 (5 bases). The CDR3 has 12 residues. V was pared by 3 bases and J by 5 bases, with 7 bases between. The germline CDR1 and CDR2 sequences are SEHNR and FQNEAQ (reference sequence). The CDR3 here is CASSLEGYGYTF. CDR3 bases: TGTGCCAGCAGCTTGGAGGGGTATGGCTACACCTTC.

The chain employs TRBV28 and TRBJ1-1; D is perhaps TRBD1 (6 bases). Trimming cost V 5 bases and J 5 bases, with 9 bases left between them. The germline V gene has CDR1 MDHEN and CDR2 SYDVKM. The CDR3 covers 12 residues. The CDR3 DNA sequence: TGTGCCAGCAGTGAGGGGGAGACTGAAGCTTTCTTT. This codes for CASSEGETEAFF.

The chain couples TRBV27 to TRBJ2-1, with TRBD2 identical over 8 bases. The V gene end was trimmed by 5 bases and the J gene end by 8 bases; junction bases not matched to a gene: 8. The CDR3 runs 14 residues. In germline, CDR1 is MNHEY, CDR2 SMNVEV (reference sequence). CDR3 in amino acids: CASSVAGGFDEQFF. The CDR3 DNA reads as TGTGCCAGCAGTGTTGCGGGAGGATTCGATGAGCAGTTCTTC.

The chain links TRBV6-6 to TRBJ1-2, with TRBD1 matching over 9 bases. V lost 6 bases and J lost 2; bases outside the gene matches: 10. CDR3 size: 16 residues. CDR1 and CDR2 from the germline V gene are MNHNY and SVGAGI (reference sequence). CDR3 nucleotide sequence: TGTGCCAGCAGCGGGGCCGGGACAGGGATAAACTATGGCTACACCTTC. It codes for CASSGAGTGINYGYTF.

This chain connects TRBV10-2 to TRBJ2-5; 15 bases are shared with TRBD2. CDR1 is WSHSY, CDR2 SAAADI, per germline. Trimming took 7 bases from V and 3 from J; bases not matched to a gene: 3. This CDR3 comprises 15 residues. The DNA for the CDR3 is TGCGCCAGCACCAGGACTAGCGGGAGGGAAGAGACCCAGTACTTC. Amino acid sequence: CASTRTSGREETQYF.

This clone was recorded only once. The V call is TRBV18, the J call TRBJ2-7, with 9 bases identical to TRBD1. Germline V gene sequence: CDR1 KGHSH, CDR2 LQKENI. J gave up 5 bases and V 3 bases, and 5 bases lay outside the gene matches. The length of the CDR3 is 14 residues. The CDR3 loop is CASSPGQGIDEQYF. CDR3 DNA: TGTGCCAGCTCACCGGGACAGGGTATCGACGAGCAGTACTTC.

The chain couples TRBV4-1 to TRBJ2-2; TRBD1 is a possible D gene (6 bases). V lost 4 bases to trimming and J lost 7 bases, with 13 bases between them. The CDR3 has 14 residues. Looked up from germline, CDR1 is MGHRA and CDR2 is YSYEKL. The DNA for the CDR3 is TGCGCCAGCAGCCTCCAGGGGTCTGGCGGGGAGCTGTTTTTT. It specifies CASSLQGSGGELFF.

V gene TRBV5-1 combines with J gene TRBJ2-3; D perhaps matches TRBD2 (6 bases). The V end was cut by 4 bases, the J end by 0 bases, with 12 bases between. The CDR3 totals 15 residues. Germline lookup yields CDR1 SGHRS and CDR2 YFSETQ. The CDR3 bases are TGCGCCAGCAGCCCTATCAGCGGGAGCACAGATACGCAGTATTTT. It encodes CASSPISGSTDTQYF.

The rearrangement links TRBV29-1 to TRBJ1-3, with a weak D call TRBD1 (6 bases). The CDR3 consists of 14 residues. Germline assignment: CDR1 SQVTM and CDR2 ANQGSEA. Trimming left V 7 bases short and J 0 bases short, with 13 bases between. CDR3: CSAQGTLSGNTIYF. CDR3 nucleotide sequence: TGCAGCGCCCAGGGGACCCTCTCTGGAAACACCATATATTTT. Based on the CDR3 plus reference TRBV29-1 and TRBJ1-3, the full variable domain is SAVISQKPSRDICQRGTSLTIQCQVDSQVTMMFWYRQQPGQSLTLIATANQGSEATYESGFVIDKFPISRPNLTFSTLTVSNMSPEDSSIYLCSAQGTLSGNTIYFGEGSWLTVV.

This chain joins TRBV19 and TRBJ1-2; TRBD1 matches 7 bases. V trimming: 6 bases; J trimming: 4 bases; junction bases outside the gene matches: 8. Germline V lookup: CDR1 LNHDA, CDR2 SQIVND (reference sequence). This CDR3 contains 14 residues. CDR3 sequence (DNA): TGTGCCAGTAGGCTCCAAGGGGGCTTCTATGGCTACACCTTC. Encoded protein: CASRLQGGFYGYTF.

This chain connects TRBV10-3 to TRBJ1-2; unclear D gene. Trimming stripped 4 bases from V and 8 bases from J, with 17 bases between. The CDR3 totals 14 residues. Germline lookup yields CDR1 ENHRY and CDR2 SYGVKD. The CDR3 nucleotides are TGTGCCATCAGTGGGCGAGCGGCCGCGGAGGGCTACACCTTC. Its protein is CAISGRAAAEGYTF.

A single count supports this clone. The chain combines TRBV6-5 with TRBJ1-6; D gene unclear. The germline V and J ends were trimmed by 4 bases and 4 bases, with 8 bases remaining between them. The CDR3 spans 14 residues. The germline CDR1 and CDR2 sequences are MNHEY and SVGAGI. CDR3 residues: CASSFGLYNSPLHF. The CDR3 bases are TGTGCCAGCAGTTTTGGCCTTTATAATTCACCCCTCCACTTT.

This chain uses TRBV5-4 with TRBJ2-5; D is ambiguous. Germline V gives CDR1 SGHNT, CDR2 YYREEE (reference sequence). The V end was cut by 4 bases, the J end by 5 bases, with 9 bases between. The CDR3 has 12 amino acids. CDR3 amino acids: CASSPPGETQYF. For the CDR3, the DNA is TGTGCCAGCAGCCCCCCCGGGGAGACCCAGTACTTC.

The rearrangement links TRBV29-1 to TRBJ2-3, with 14 bases lining up with TRBD2. CDR3 size: 16 residues. V was pared by 6 bases and J by 0 bases, with 5 bases of the junction left unmatched. The germline CDR1 and CDR2 sequences are SQVTM and ANQGSEA. The CDR3 DNA sequence: TGCAGCGTATGGACTAGCGGGAGGTCAAGCACAGATACGCAGTATTTT. Its protein product is CSVWTSGRSSTDTQYF.

V usage is TRBV28 and J usage is TRBJ1-1, with D possibly being TRBD1 (6 bases). Germline CDR1 MDHEN, CDR2 SYDVKM. The CDR3 length is 13 residues. With 8 bases removed from V and 10 bases from J, the gap between germline ends came to 20 bases. The CDR3 loop is CASHVRGALLAFF. As DNA, the CDR3 is TGTGCCAGCCATGTCCGGGGGGCCCTGTTAGCTTTCTTT.